This entry lists 15 T cell receptor beta chains sequenced from one sample in a study of radiotherapy plus CTLA-4 blockade in lung cancer. Assay: immunoSEQ multiplex PCR; the TCRdb copy retains only in-frame clones and omits some. Seen here are roughly 50,000 clones, 84% observed once, and the top ten hold around 5.1%. The sample was peripheral blood, taken from a patient treated with radiotherapy plus ipilimumab. The receptors were sampled from a human donor with non-small cell lung cancer whose response to radiotherapy plus ipilimumab could not be evaluated.

The chain uses TRBV28 and TRBJ2-2; TRBD1 might be the D (6 bases). Looked up from germline, CDR1 is MDHEN and CDR2 is SYDVKM. CDR3 length: 17 residues. Trimming took 6 bases from V and 2 from J, leaving 19 bases between them. The CDR3 bases are TGTGCCAGCAGCAAAAAGGGGGAAGGGCTCAACACCGGGGAGCTGTTTTTT. It yields the protein CASSKKGEGLNTGELFF.

This clone was counted once. The rearrangement links TRBV7-8 to TRBJ2-6; no definite D call. The germline V gene encodes CDR1 SGHVS and CDR2 FQNEAQ. Trimming left V 5 bases short and J 5 bases short, with 22 bases between. The CDR3 extends over 18 amino acids. CDR3 sequence: CASSIVFTPQSRANVLTF. The CDR3 DNA follows: TGTGCCAGCAGCATCGTGTTTACCCCACAAAGTCGGGCCAACGTCCTGACTTTC.

The DNA for the CDR3 is TGTGCCAGCAGCTTTAGACTAGACACTTACAATGAGCAGTTCTTC. Encoded protein: CASSFRLDTYNEQFF. The chain combines TRBV7-2 with TRBJ2-1; TRBD2 is a possible D gene (6 bases). The CDR3 spans 15 residues. V lost 3 bases, J lost 4 bases, and 13 bases lay in between. Germline lookup yields CDR1 SGHTA and CDR2 FQGNSA.

CDR3 sequence (DNA): TGCGCCAGCAGCTTGGGGGGGGGCAACACCGGGGAGCTGTTTTTT. This gives the protein CASSLGGGNTGELFF. The chain uses TRBV5-1 and TRBJ2-2; the D gene is possibly TRBD2 (7 bases). This CDR3 region has 15 residues. V was shortened by 0 bases and J by 2 bases, with 8 bases between the two germline ends. CDR1 and CDR2 (germline): SGHRS, YFSETQ.

This chain uses TRBV6-5 with TRBJ1-1; no definite D call. Trimming stripped 3 bases from V and 2 bases from J, with 7 bases between. There are 13 residues in the CDR3. The germline V gene has CDR1 MNHEY and CDR2 SVGAGI. Written as DNA, the CDR3 is TGTGCCAGCAGTTATATTTCCAACACTGAAGCTTTCTTT. This encodes CASSYISNTEAFF.

J is TRBJ2-7 and V is TRBV18; 15 bases line up with TRBD2. The CDR3 runs to 18 residues. The V segment lost 0 bases and the J segment 4 bases; nucleotides outside the gene matches: 7. Germline CDR1 and CDR2: KGHSH and LQKENI. The CDR3 region has the DNA TGTGCCAGCTCACCACCGGGACTAGCGGGAGGATTGGGGTACGAGCAGTACTTC. Its protein product is CASSPPGLAGGLGYEQYF.

A single count supports this clone. The gene calls are TRBV11-2 and TRBJ2-2; TRBD2 matches 14 bases. Germline CDR1 reads SGHAT; CDR2 reads FQNNGV. Trimming at V came to 7 bases and at J to 3 bases, leaving 13 bases not matched to a gene. The CDR3 extends over 19 amino acids. CDR3 sequence reads: CASTLRPGTSGSDTGELFF. The CDR3 coding sequence is TGTGCCAGCACCCTCCGCCCCGGGACTAGCGGGAGTGACACCGGGGAGCTGTTTTTT.

This clone appeared a single time. The chain couples TRBV6-5 to TRBJ1-5; a possible D gene is TRBD1 (5 bases). This CDR3 contains 14 residues. Trimming removed 6 bases at V and 3 bases at J, with 12 bases between. Germline loops: CDR1 MNHEY, CDR2 SVGAGI. The CDR3 reads CASRFQGYNQPQHF. CDR3 nucleotide sequence: TGTGCCAGCAGGTTCCAGGGTTACAATCAGCCCCAGCATTTT.

J is TRBJ2-7 and V is TRBV19, with 9 bases that match TRBD2. The CDR3 extends over 14 amino acids. V lost 10 bases to trimming and J lost 3 bases; unmatched junction nucleotides: 10. CDR1 LNHDA and CDR2 SQIVND come from the germline V gene (reference sequence). The CDR3 DNA reads as TGTGCCACCAGGAAACTAGCGGGTAACTACGAGCAGTACTTC. Translation: CATRKLAGNYEQYF.

This clone came up a few times. The gene calls are TRBV7-2 and TRBJ1-2; D call uncertain. V was clipped by 3 bases and J by 3 bases, with 14 bases between them. Germline V gene lookup returns CDR1 SGHTA and CDR2 FQGNSA. CDR3 length: 15 residues. The CDR3 region has the DNA TGTGCCAGCAGCTTGGAAGAGGGCGCACACTATGGCTACACCTTC. Its protein product is CASSLEEGAHYGYTF.

This clone turned up a few times. This chain connects TRBV9 to TRBJ1-2; D possibly corresponds to TRBD1 (5 bases). This CDR3 is built from 12 residues. The germline V gene encodes CDR1 SGDLS and CDR2 YYNGEE. Between the trimmed V and J ends, which lost 0 bases and 8 bases, there was a span of 8 bases. This CDR3 reads CASSVAGGGYTF. The CDR3 DNA is TGTGCCAGCAGCGTAGCCGGGGGAGGCTACACCTTC.

The CDR3 sequence: CASSSTAGLYTDTQYF. In DNA form, the CDR3 reads TGTGCCAGCAGCTCGACAGCGGGGCTATACACAGATACGCAGTATTTT. V usage is TRBV11-2 and J usage is TRBJ2-3; 7 nucleotides align to TRBD2. Germline CDR1 is SGHAT and CDR2 is FQNNGV. After removal of 4 bases from V and 2 bases from J, the junction contained 9 bases not matched to a gene. The length of the CDR3 is 16 residues.

The chain carries TRBV7-2 and TRBJ1-2, with D unresolved. This CDR3 has 13 residues. Germline CDR1 and CDR2: SGHTA and FQGNSA. The germline V and J ends were trimmed by 2 bases and 2 bases, with 6 bases remaining between them. The CDR3 sequence: CASSLWQNYGYTF. DNA of the CDR3: TGTGCCAGCAGCTTATGGCAGAACTATGGCTACACCTTC.

The CDR3: CASSEGFGTGATEAFF. The CDR3 coding sequence is TGTGCCAGCAGCGAAGGGTTTGGGACAGGAGCCACTGAAGCTTTCTTT. The rearrangement links TRBV7-9 to TRBJ1-1; 8 bases map to TRBD1. In germline, CDR1 is SEHNR, CDR2 FQNEAQ (reference sequence). This CDR3 is 16 amino acids long. V was pared by 5 bases and J by 4 bases, with 12 bases of the junction left unmatched.

This chain connects TRBV9 to TRBJ1-1; D might be TRBD1 (5 bases). Looked up from germline, CDR1 is SGDLS and CDR2 is YYNGEE. Trimming took 0 bases from V and 1 from J, leaving 10 bases between them. The CDR3 has 15 residues. The DNA of the CDR3 is TGTGCCAGCAGCGTAGCTACGGGGGGGAACACTGAAGCTTTCTTT. This codes for CASSVATGGNTEAFF.